The 4 T cell receptor beta chains below come from one sample, sequenced in a study of T cell repertoires in cytomegalovirus infection. These receptors lack a known antigen. TCRdb used MiXCR to reprocess the reads, holding one entry per CDR3 protein. Among 750,000 to 900,000 distinct CDR3 sequences listed, roughly 29% were seen once. The sample in question was cultured CD8+ T cells from PBMCs, obtained from culture after CMV antigen stimulation. These receptors were taken from a human donor in good health (CMV status not recorded). Some clones in this sample may be carry-over from other donors' samples.

This clonotype occurred many times. This chain connects TRBV2 to TRBJ1-1; D remains ambiguous. V shed 1 base and J shed 0 bases, with 9 bases lying between them. Germline V gene sequence: CDR1 SNHLY, CDR2 FYNNEI. The CDR3 sequence is 15 residues long. The CDR3 DNA reads TGTGCCAGCAGTGAAGACTCAAAAATGAACACTGAAGCTTTCTTT. It specifies CASSEDSKMNTEAFF.

This sequence joins TRBV9 and TRBJ1-2, with D hard to call. V was trimmed by 2 bases and J by 0 bases, leaving 8 bases between them. The CDR3 is made up of 14 amino acids. Germline assignment: CDR1 SGDLS and CDR2 YYNGEE. The CDR3 nucleotides are TGTGCCAGCAGCGTGGGCGGCCCTAACTATGGCTACACCTTC. Residues: CASSVGGPNYGYTF.

CDR3 sequence (DNA): TGTGCCAGCAGTGACCCGGGACAGGGTTACAATGAGCAGTTCTTC. The encoded protein is CASSDPGQGYNEQFF. The chain is built from TRBV6-6 and TRBJ2-1; 9 bases map to TRBD1. CDR1 MNHNY and CDR2 SVGAGI come from the germline V gene (reference sequence). Trimming removed 5 bases from V and 4 bases from J; junction bases left unmatched: 6. The CDR3 covers 15 residues.

On this clonotype itself: Being one base from a much bigger clone, this may be a read error. The chain links TRBV6-1 to TRBJ1-3, with D possibly matching TRBD1 (6 bases). The germline V and J ends were trimmed by 7 bases and 3 bases, with 16 bases remaining between them. CDR1 and CDR2 (germline): MNHNS, SASEGT. The CDR3 has 15 amino acids. The CDR3 protein is CASIEPGGLGNTIYF. CDR3 coding DNA: TGTGCCAGCATTGAGCCGGGGGGCCTTGGAAACACCATATATTTT.